Below are 29 T cell receptor beta chains sequenced from a single sample in a study of OX40 agonist ivuxolimab in advanced cancers. The method was immunoSEQ multiplex PCR; TCRdb's version includes in-frame clones alone and lacks a portion of them. The sample lists about 66,000 clones; 85% were seen once. Source: CD4+ or CD8+ T cells sorted from blood, taken in a trial of the OX40 agonist ivuxolimab. These receptors were taken from an adult with an advanced solid tumor such as melanoma, head and neck, liver or kidney cancer.

This clone was picked up one time. This sequence joins TRBV9 and TRBJ2-1; 7 positions agree with TRBD2. Per the germline V gene, CDR1 is SGDLS and CDR2 is YYNGEE. The J segment lost 2 bases and the V segment lost 3 bases, leaving 2 bases of the junction unmatched. This CDR3 has 14 residues. The CDR3 nucleotides are TGTGCCAGCAGCGCGGGACTAACCTACAATGAGCAGTTCTTC. Translation: CASSAGLTYNEQFF.

This chain connects TRBV30 to TRBJ1-1, with D unresolved. The CDR3 consists of 13 residues. The V gene's germline CDR1 is GTSNPN and CDR2 SVGIG (reference sequence). The V end was cut by 0 bases, the J end by 1 base, with 6 bases between. CDR3 sequence (DNA): TGTGCCTGGAGTGTTAAGGGGAACACTGAAGCTTTCTTT. Translated, it gives CAWSVKGNTEAFF.

The V call is TRBV5-1, the J call TRBJ2-7, with unresolved D. V gave up 4 bases and J gave up 2 bases, with 10 bases separating them. CDR3 length equals 13 residues. Germline loops: CDR1 SGHRS, CDR2 YFSETQ. The chain's CDR3 is CASSLLGPYEQYF. CDR3 DNA sequence: TGCGCCAGCAGCCTTCTGGGTCCCTACGAGCAGTACTTC.

The J gene is TRBJ2-5, the V gene TRBV6-5, with 7 bases that match TRBD1. The germline gives CDR1 MNHEY, CDR2 SVGAGI. The junction had 4 bases not matched to a gene; V was cut back by 3 bases and J by 3 bases. The CDR3 totals 14 residues. Here the CDR3 DNA reads TGTGCCAGCAGTTATTACAGGGGAAAAGAGACCCAGTACTTC. The encoded protein is CASSYYRGKETQYF.

This clone has a handful of counts. The J gene is TRBJ1-1, the V gene TRBV5-1; maybe TRBD1 (5 bases). V dropped 1 base and J dropped 1 base, with 11 bases sitting between them. Germline V CDR1 and CDR2: SGHRS, YFSETQ. This CDR3 is built from 15 residues. Here the CDR3 DNA reads TGCGCCAGCAGCTTGTCGGGACGGTCGAACACTGAAGCTTTCTTT. This codes for CASSLSGRSNTEAFF.

The V and J genes are TRBV2 and TRBJ2-5; no definite D call. The CDR3 has 11 residues. Germline V CDR1 and CDR2: SNHLY, FYNNEI. Trimming took off 6 bases at V and 2 bases at J, with 4 bases between the two ends. In DNA, the CDR3 is TGTGCCAGCAGGTCACAAGAGACCCAGTACTTC. Translated, it gives CASRSQETQYF.

The V call is TRBV5-1, the J call TRBJ2-1; 8 nucleotides match TRBD2. After removal of 4 bases from V and 4 bases from J, the junction contained 7 bases not matched to a gene. In germline, CDR1 is SGHRS, CDR2 YFSETQ. CDR3 length equals 15 residues. DNA for the CDR3: TGCGCCAGCAGCGTCGGCGCGGGAGGTTACAATGAGCAGTTCTTC. This sequence encodes CASSVGAGGYNEQFF.

This clone was seen a handful of times. This chain links TRBV4-1 with TRBJ2-3; D unclear. In germline, CDR1 is MGHRA, CDR2 YSYEKL. CDR3 length: 17 residues. The V end lost 6 bases, the J end lost 4 bases, and 23 bases lay between the germline ends. The CDR3 here is CASSLLERLALADTQYF. For the CDR3, the DNA is TGCGCCAGCAGTCTCTTAGAGAGACTTGCCCTCGCAGATACGCAGTATTTT.

The chain combines TRBV6-5 with TRBJ2-7; 8 bases agree with TRBD2. Germline CDR1 MNHEY, CDR2 SVGAGI. There are 15 residues in the CDR3. V lost 6 bases and J lost 3; bases outside the gene matches: 10. The CDR3 DNA sequence: TGTGCCAGCAGCCGCACCCTCGGGGGGGACTACGAGCAGTACTTC. This gives the protein CASSRTLGGDYEQYF.

The V gene is TRBV19, the J gene TRBJ2-3; 9 bases map to TRBD1. This CDR3 is 16 amino acids long. The germline CDR1 and CDR2 sequences are LNHDA and SQIVND (reference sequence). Trimming at V came to 6 bases and at J to 1 base, leaving 8 bases not matched to a gene. CDR3 sequence reads: CASSPKRDRGTDTQYF. CDR3 sequence (DNA): TGTGCCAGTAGCCCCAAGAGGGACAGGGGCACAGATACGCAGTATTTT. The entire variable domain, with the rest obtained from reference TRBV19 and TRBJ2-3, is as follows: DGGITQSPKYLFRKEGQNVTLSCEQNLNHDAMYWYRQDPGQGLRLIYYSQIVNDFQKGDIAEGYSVSREKKESFPLTVTSAQKNPTAFYLCASSPKRDRGTDTQYFGPGTRLTVL.

Of note for this clone: The sample carries other DNA sequences with the same CDR3. The chain joins TRBV27 to TRBJ1-1; D is unresolved. The CDR3 consists of 12 residues. Germline lookup yields CDR1 MNHEY and CDR2 SMNVEV (reference sequence). V lost 3 bases and J 5 bases, leaving 7 bases between the germline ends. CDR3 DNA sequence: TGTGCCAGCAGTTTTTTGGGAACTGAAGCTTTCTTT. Amino acids: CASSFLGTEAFF.

This clone has a single count. Other DNA sequences of this sample code for an identical CDR3. The V call is TRBV5-1, the J call TRBJ1-1, with no clear D. The germline V and J ends were trimmed by 0 bases and 1 base, with 4 bases remaining between them. The CDR3 extends over 13 amino acids. Germline V gene data show CDR1 as SGHRS and CDR2 as YFSETQ. CDR3 nucleotides: TGCGCCAGCAGCTTGGGACGGAACACTGAAGCTTTCTTT. It codes for CASSLGRNTEAFF.

J is TRBJ2-1 and V is TRBV5-1; 14 bases agree with TRBD2. Germline V gives CDR1 SGHRS, CDR2 YFSETQ. CDR3 length: 15 amino acids. V was pared by 6 bases and J by 8 bases, with 7 bases of the junction left unmatched. CDR3 sequence: CASTGLAGGYHEQFF. CDR3 coding DNA: TGCGCCAGCACCGGACTAGCGGGAGGTTATCATGAGCAGTTCTTC. The full variable domain, its missing parts supplied by reference TRBV5-1 and TRBJ2-1, is KAGVTQTPRYLIKTRGQQVTLSCSPISGHRSVSWYQQTPGQGLQFLFEYFSETQRNKGNFPGRFSGRQFSNSRSEMNVSTLELGDSALYLCASTGLAGGYHEQFFGPGTRLTVL.

The chain employs TRBV5-4 and TRBJ2-1, with D hard to call. Trimming removed 10 bases from V and 0 bases from J, with 14 bases in between. The CDR3 extends over 14 amino acids. CDR1 SGHNT and CDR2 YYREEE come from the germline V gene (reference sequence). The CDR3 DNA reads as TGTGCCGTGGAGCAGATTTCCTCCTACAATGAGCAGTTCTTC. Protein sequence: CAVEQISSYNEQFF. Full variable domain (rest looked up from reference TRBV5-4 and TRBJ2-1): ETGVTQSPTHLIKTRGQQVTLRCSSQSGHNTVSWYQQALGQGPQFIFQYYREEENGRGNFPPRFSGLQFPNYSSELNVNALELDDSALYLCAVEQISSYNEQFFGPGTRLTVL.

The chain combines TRBV20-1 with TRBJ1-1; D uncertain. The CDR3 is 10 amino acids. With 6 bases removed from V and 3 bases from J, the gap between germline ends came to 5 bases. Germline CDR1 reads DFQATT; CDR2 reads SNEGSKA (reference sequence). Here the CDR3 reads CSASYTEAFF. The CDR3 bases are TGCAGTGCCTCGTACACTGAAGCTTTCTTT.

The rearrangement joins TRBV7-9 to TRBJ1-1, with D possibly matching TRBD1 (5 bases). The CDR3 extends over 13 amino acids. Germline assignment: CDR1 SEHNR and CDR2 FQNEAQ (reference sequence). The CDR3 loop is CASKRGENTEAFF. In DNA form, the CDR3 reads TGTGCGTCTAAAAGAGGGGAGAACACTGAAGCTTTCTTT.

This clone appeared a single time. V and J are TRBV11-3 and TRBJ2-3, with a tentative D call TRBD1 (5 bases). The germline gives CDR1 SGHNT, CDR2 YENEEA. V was clipped by 2 bases and J by 2 bases, with 8 bases between them. This CDR3 is 14 amino acids long. Here the CDR3 reads CASSLQGHTDTQYF. The CDR3 DNA reads TGTGCCAGCAGCTTACAGGGTCACACAGATACGCAGTATTTT. Full variable domain (missing parts from reference TRBV11-3 and TRBJ2-3): EAGVVQSPRYKIIEKKQPVAFWCNPISGHNTLYWYLQNLGQGPELLIRYENEEAVDDSQLPKDRFSAERLKGVDSTLKIQPAELGDSAVYLCASSLQGHTDTQYFGPGTRLTVL.

This clone was recorded once. This rearrangement joins TRBV28 to TRBJ1-5, with no clear D. Between the trimmed V and J ends, which lost 3 bases and 2 bases, there was a span of 11 bases. Germline CDR1 MDHEN, CDR2 SYDVKM. There are 15 residues in the CDR3. CDR3 DNA: TGTGCCAGCAGTTTGGCCAGGATACGCAATCAGCCCCAGCATTTT. It translates to CASSLARIRNQPQHF.

For this clone: At one of its ends the junction is not consistent with the germline gene, which may arise from a read error. The chain is built from TRBV29-1 and TRBJ1-2; 9 positions agree with TRBD1. The germline V gene encodes CDR1 SQVTM and CDR2 ANQGSEA. The CDR3 spans 11 residues. The CDR3 DNA reads as TGCAGCGTTGTACAGGGGGCGCGAGCCCTCTTC. Translated, it gives CSVVQGARALF.

CDR3 residues: CATTYSGRTEAFF. The CDR3 DNA reads TGTGCCACTACTTACTCGGGGCGCACTGAAGCTTTCTTT. The V gene is TRBV6-5, the J gene TRBJ1-1, with a tentative D call TRBD1 (5 bases). This CDR3 region has 13 residues. Germline CDR1 MNHEY, CDR2 SVGAGI. Trimming shortened V by 10 bases and J by 4 bases, and 16 bases separated the two germline ends.

This chain links TRBV28 with TRBJ1-1, with unresolved D. The V and J ends lost 6 bases and 4 bases respectively, with 21 bases between them. Per germline, CDR1 MDHEN and CDR2 SYDVKM. This CDR3 is built from 16 residues. CDR3 nucleotide sequence: TGTGCCAGCAGCCCCCCATTACGCCTCTGGGTCACTGAAGCTTTCTTT. This sequence encodes CASSPPLRLWVTEAFF.

V and J are TRBV9 and TRBJ2-1; D is uncertain. Germline-derived CDR1 and CDR2 are SGDLS and YYNGEE. The germline V and J ends were trimmed by 4 bases and 6 bases, with 11 bases remaining between them. The CDR3 contains 13 residues. CDR3 amino acids: CASSFLRGNEQFF. The DNA for the CDR3 is TGTGCCAGCAGCTTCCTCCGTGGCAATGAGCAGTTCTTC. The variable domain in full, with the rest retrieved from reference TRBV9 and TRBJ2-1, is DSGVTQTPKHLITATGQRVTLRCSPRSGDLSVYWYQQSLDQGLQFLIQYYNGEERAKGNILERFSAQQFPDLHSELNLSSLELGDSALYFCASSFLRGNEQFFGPGTRLTVL.

The rearrangement uses TRBV28 and TRBJ2-7; 7 bases are a match to TRBD1. The V gene's germline CDR1 is MDHEN and CDR2 SYDVKM. V trimming: 1 base; J trimming: 6 bases; junction bases outside the gene matches: 6. The CDR3 consists of 14 residues. The CDR3 spells CASSLLRQGPEQYF. The CDR3 bases are TGTGCCAGCAGTTTATTGAGACAGGGACCCGAGCAGTACTTC.

The genes are TRBV28 and TRBJ1-1; D is perhaps TRBD1 (6 bases). Germline-derived CDR1 and CDR2 are MDHEN and SYDVKM. Trimming took off 7 bases at V and 6 bases at J, with 21 bases between the two ends. This CDR3 is built from 15 residues. The CDR3 loop is CASTTGGFGYAEAFF. In DNA, the CDR3 is TGTGCCAGCACCACCGGGGGCTTTGGGTACGCTGAAGCTTTCTTT.

This chain uses TRBV7-6 with TRBJ2-7, with D maybe TRBD1 (6 bases). The CDR3 covers 13 residues. Germline V gives CDR1 SGHVS, CDR2 FNYEAQ. Trimming cost V 5 bases and J 4 bases, with 12 bases left between them. The CDR3 here is CASSLDRSYEQYF. Written as DNA, the CDR3 is TGTGCCAGCAGCCTGGACAGATCTTACGAGCAGTACTTC.

The table lists this clone with a count of one. This chain uses TRBV30 with TRBJ2-1; 14 positions match TRBD2. CDR1 and CDR2 from the germline V gene are GTSNPN and SVGIG (reference sequence). CDR3 length: 14 residues. Germline trimming cut 3 bases from V and 7 bases from J; bases unmatched to any gene: 2. The CDR3 loop reads CAWRRTSGRNEQFF. The CDR3 region has the DNA TGTGCCTGGAGGCGGACTAGCGGGAGGAATGAGCAGTTCTTC.

This chain connects TRBV10-3 to TRBJ1-4; D ambiguous. Trimming shortened V by 6 bases and J by 12 bases, and 17 bases separated the two germline ends. Germline assignment: CDR1 ENHRY and CDR2 SYGVKD. The CDR3 covers 13 residues. CDR3 in DNA: TGTGCCATCAGATCAAAATTGGAGGGCGAACTGTTTTTT. Protein product: CAIRSKLEGELFF.

The rearrangement links TRBV2 to TRBJ2-2; D uncertain. Germline CDR1 reads SNHLY; CDR2 reads FYNNEI. The V gene lost 3 bases and the J gene lost 2 bases, with 10 bases spanning the gap. The CDR3 runs 15 residues. The chain's CDR3 is CASSDFLGNTGELFF. The CDR3 DNA reads TGTGCCAGCAGTGACTTTTTAGGAAACACCGGGGAGCTGTTTTTT.

The chain combines TRBV2 with TRBJ1-2, with D hard to call. CDR3 length equals 11 residues. Trimming pared 8 bases from V and 2 bases from J, leaving 6 bases between. CDR1 and CDR2 (germline): SNHLY, FYNNEI. For the CDR3, the DNA is TGTGCCAGCGCACTCAACTATGGCTACACCTTC. This codes for CASALNYGYTF.